This T cell receptor beta chain emerged from a study of T cell responses to AZD1222 COVID-19 vaccine. Overall study: Analyses pooled second doses at about 4 or about 12 weeks.

The germline gives CDR1 SGHTA, CDR2 FQGTGA. Trimming left V 2 bases short and J 4 bases short, with 11 bases between. The CDR3 extends over 14 amino acids. With respect to this clone: Its target is not known.

The study, taken as a whole, reports: Compared with day 0, the breadth and depth of the Spike-specific TCR repertoire rose significantly after two doses of AZD1222.

Some clones are missing from TCRdb's copy, which holds only in-frame ones; the method was immunoSEQ multiplex PCR. The sample holds 150,000 to 200,000 clones, about nine tenths seen once. The chain employs TRBV7-3 and TRBJ1-1, with D hard to call. This TCR derives from an adult in good health. Sample: peripheral blood, taken on day 0 of AZD1222 vaccination. The CDR3 loop is CASSLEGWGTEAFF. The CDR3 coding sequence is TGTGCCAGCAGCTTAGAAGGGTGGGGCACTGAAGCTTTCTTT.